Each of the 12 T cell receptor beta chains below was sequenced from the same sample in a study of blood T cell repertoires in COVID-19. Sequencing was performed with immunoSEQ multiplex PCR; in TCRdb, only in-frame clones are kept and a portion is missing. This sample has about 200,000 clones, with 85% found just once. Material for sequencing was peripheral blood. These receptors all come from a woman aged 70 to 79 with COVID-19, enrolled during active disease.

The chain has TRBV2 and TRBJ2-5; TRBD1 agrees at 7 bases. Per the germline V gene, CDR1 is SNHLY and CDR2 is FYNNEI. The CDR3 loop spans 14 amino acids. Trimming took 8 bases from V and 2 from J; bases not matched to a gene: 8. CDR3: CASQDRLGQETQYF. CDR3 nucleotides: TGTGCCAGCCAGGACAGGTTGGGACAAGAGACCCAGTACTTC.

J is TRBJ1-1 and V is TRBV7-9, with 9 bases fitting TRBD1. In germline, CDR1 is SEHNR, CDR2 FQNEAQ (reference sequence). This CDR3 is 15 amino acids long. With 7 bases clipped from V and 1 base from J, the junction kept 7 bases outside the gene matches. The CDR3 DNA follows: TGTGCCAGCACTAAACAGGGGGCTGCGAACACTGAAGCTTTCTTT. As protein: CASTKQGAANTEAFF.

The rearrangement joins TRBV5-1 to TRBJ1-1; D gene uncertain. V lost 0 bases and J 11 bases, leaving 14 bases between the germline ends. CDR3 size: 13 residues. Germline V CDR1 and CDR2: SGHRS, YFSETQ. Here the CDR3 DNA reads TGCGCCAGCAGCTTGGATCGGGTCAGCGACGCTTTCTTT. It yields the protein CASSLDRVSDAFF.

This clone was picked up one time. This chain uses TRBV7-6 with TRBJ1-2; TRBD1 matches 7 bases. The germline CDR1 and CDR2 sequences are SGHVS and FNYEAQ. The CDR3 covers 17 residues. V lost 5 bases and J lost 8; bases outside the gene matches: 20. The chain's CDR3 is CASSPLREGAHRGGYTF. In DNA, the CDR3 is TGTGCCAGCAGCCCCTTGCGCGAGGGGGCGCACAGGGGCGGCTACACCTTC.

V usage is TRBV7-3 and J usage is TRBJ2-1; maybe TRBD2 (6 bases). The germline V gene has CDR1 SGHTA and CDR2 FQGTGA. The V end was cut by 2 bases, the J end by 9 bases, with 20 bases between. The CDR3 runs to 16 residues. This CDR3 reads CASSLVSSDLSSEQFF. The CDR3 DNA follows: TGTGCCAGCAGCTTAGTCTCTAGCGACCTTTCTAGTGAGCAGTTCTTC.

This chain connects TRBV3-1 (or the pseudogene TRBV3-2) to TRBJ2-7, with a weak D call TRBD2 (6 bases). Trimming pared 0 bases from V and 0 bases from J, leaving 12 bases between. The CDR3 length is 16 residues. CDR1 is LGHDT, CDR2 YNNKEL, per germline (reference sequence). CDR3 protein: CASSQDIAAPSYEQYF. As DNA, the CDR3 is TGTGCCAGCAGCCAAGACATAGCGGCGCCCTCCTACGAGCAGTACTTC.

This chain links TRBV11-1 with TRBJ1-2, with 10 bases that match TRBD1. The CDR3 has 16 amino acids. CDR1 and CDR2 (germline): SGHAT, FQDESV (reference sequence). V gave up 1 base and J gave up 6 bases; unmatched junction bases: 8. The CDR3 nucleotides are TGTGCCAGCAGCTTAGATGGCGGGACAGGGGATCATGGCTACACCTTC. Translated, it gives CASSLDGGTGDHGYTF.

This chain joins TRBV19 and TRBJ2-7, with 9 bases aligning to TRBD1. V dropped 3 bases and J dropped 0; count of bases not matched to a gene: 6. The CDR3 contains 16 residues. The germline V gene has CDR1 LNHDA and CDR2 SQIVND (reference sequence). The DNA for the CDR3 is TGTGCCAGTAGTATGACAGGGGGACGGAGCTCCTACGAGCAGTACTTC. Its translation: CASSMTGGRSSYEQYF.

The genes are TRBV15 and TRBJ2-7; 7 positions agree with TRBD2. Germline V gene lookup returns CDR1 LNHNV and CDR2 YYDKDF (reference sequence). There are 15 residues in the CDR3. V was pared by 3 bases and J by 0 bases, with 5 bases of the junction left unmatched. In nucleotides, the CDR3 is TGTGCCACCAGCAGGGGGGGGGATTCCTCCTACGAGCAGTACTTC. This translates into CATSRGGDSSYEQYF.

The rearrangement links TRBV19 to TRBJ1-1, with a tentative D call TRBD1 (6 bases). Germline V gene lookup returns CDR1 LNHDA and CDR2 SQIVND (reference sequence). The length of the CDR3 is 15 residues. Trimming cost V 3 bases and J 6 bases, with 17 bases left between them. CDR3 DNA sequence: TGTGCCAGTAGTATCCGTTACAGGGTGAGCCCTGAAGCTTTCTTT. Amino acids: CASSIRYRVSPEAFF.

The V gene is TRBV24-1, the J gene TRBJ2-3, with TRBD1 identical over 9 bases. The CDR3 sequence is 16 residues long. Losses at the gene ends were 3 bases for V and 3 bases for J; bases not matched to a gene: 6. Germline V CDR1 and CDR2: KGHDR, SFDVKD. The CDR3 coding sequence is TGTGCCACCAGTGATGCCGGACAGGGGCCTACAGATACGCAGTATTTT. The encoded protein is CATSDAGQGPTDTQYF.

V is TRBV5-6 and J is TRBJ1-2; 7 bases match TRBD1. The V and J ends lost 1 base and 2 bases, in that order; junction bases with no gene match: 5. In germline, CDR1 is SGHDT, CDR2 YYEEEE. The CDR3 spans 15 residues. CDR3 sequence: CASSLLPGGNYGYTF. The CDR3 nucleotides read TGTGCCAGCAGCTTGCTCCCAGGGGGAAACTATGGCTACACCTTC.